This T cell receptor (beta chain) came from a study of cytotoxic CD8 clonotypes in ibrutinib-treated CLL. For the study at large: Each sample contained, on average, approximately 270,000 productive templates and nearly 95,000 productive rearrangements.

Study-wide findings and caveats: Private clonotypes, not public ones, expanded at ibrutinib response. At ibrutinib response, clonality increased, and at progression it declined back toward baseline.

This clone was seen a handful of times. Its target is not known. CDR3 length equals 13 residues. Losses at the gene ends were 6 bases for V and 7 bases for J; bases not matched to a gene: 8. Per the germline V gene, CDR1 is LNHDA and CDR2 is SQIVND (reference sequence). Target depth was 1 in 200,000 to 1 in 1 million T cells, about 10x per clonotype. The table came from immunoSEQ multiplex PCR; TCRdb's copy has only in-frame clones and leaves some out. The data show about 76,000 clones, with around 83% seen just once and around 5% held by the top ten. This clonotype was sampled from a human donor with chronic lymphocytic leukemia. Specimen: PBMCs, collected before ibrutinib treatment. The chain employs TRBV19 and TRBJ2-7; 8 nucleotides line up with TRBD2. The DNA of the CDR3 is TGTGCCAGTAGCAACGGGAGGGCCCAAGAGCAGTACTTC. This codes for CASSNGRAQEQYF.